Following are 7 T cell receptor beta chains from one sample sequenced in a study of cytomegalovirus exposure and HLA in healthy donors. In the PCR, 60 Vbeta and 13 Jbeta primers were used. Assay used: immunoSEQ multiplex PCR; TCRdb lists only in-frame clones, some missing. The sample has approximately 100,000 clones; about 85% are singletons. Source material: PBMCs. These receptors all stem from a man younger than 40 in good health and CMV-seronegative.

The V gene is TRBV18, the J gene TRBJ2-1, with D possibly TRBD2 on 6 matching bases. CDR1 KGHSH and CDR2 LQKENI come from the germline V gene. The V gene lost 8 bases and the J gene lost 7 bases, with 21 bases spanning the gap. This CDR3 has 15 amino acids. DNA of the CDR3: TGTGCCAGCGTCACCCGCCGGCTAGCGTTGAATGAGCAGTTCTTC. It specifies CASVTRRLALNEQFF.

The chain carries TRBV29-1 and TRBJ1-2; D is perhaps TRBD1 (6 bases). The V gene lost 5 bases and the J gene lost 8 bases, with 18 bases spanning the gap. CDR1 is SQVTM and CDR2 is ANQGSEA in the germline V gene. The CDR3 length is 13 residues. The CDR3 nucleotides read TGCAGCGTTTCTCAGGGGATGATGTACGGCTACACCTTC. Translation gives CSVSQGMMYGYTF.

The rearrangement links TRBV9 to TRBJ1-5; D is possibly TRBD1 (6 bases). Germline V gives CDR1 SGDLS, CDR2 YYNGEE. The CDR3 length is 15 residues. The V gene lost 4 bases and the J gene lost 1 base, with 12 bases spanning the gap. CDR3 in DNA: TGTGCCAGCAGCCTTACAGGGTTCAGCAATCAGCCCCAGCATTTT. It is translated as CASSLTGFSNQPQHF. The whole variable domain, filled in from reference TRBV9 and TRBJ1-5, reads DSGVTQTPKHLITATGQRVTLRCSPRSGDLSVYWYQQSLDQGLQFLIQYYNGEERAKGNILERFSAQQFPDLHSELNLSSLELGDSALYFCASSLTGFSNQPQHFGDGTRLSIL.

The rearrangement joins TRBV30 to TRBJ2-3, with D tentatively TRBD1 (6 bases). Trimming removed 7 bases at V and 2 bases at J, with 13 bases between. Germline V gene sequence: CDR1 GTSNPN, CDR2 SVGIG (reference sequence). CDR3 length equals 13 residues. CDR3 sequence reads: CASGRTATDTQYF. The CDR3 DNA sequence: TGTGCCTCGGGACGGACAGCCACAGATACGCAGTATTTT.

The chain carries TRBV15 and TRBJ2-5, with D tentatively TRBD2 (6 bases). This CDR3 comprises 15 residues. The V end was cut by 3 bases, the J end by 3 bases, with 14 bases between. Germline loops: CDR1 LNHNV, CDR2 YYDKDF (reference sequence). The CDR3 reads CATSSRTTGEETQYF. For the CDR3, the DNA is TGTGCCACCAGCAGCCGCACGACGGGAGAAGAGACCCAGTACTTC.

The chain is built from TRBV7-2 and TRBJ1-1; 7 bases map to TRBD1. The CDR3 totals 16 residues. Germline V lookup: CDR1 SGHTA, CDR2 FQGNSA. Trimming took 5 bases from V and 0 from J; bases not matched to a gene: 9. CDR3 sequence (DNA): TGTGCCAGCAGCCGGGGACAGCTAATGATGAACACTGAAGCTTTCTTT. It translates to CASSRGQLMMNTEAFF.

The chain has TRBV29-1 and TRBJ1-5, with 8 bases that match TRBD1. V lost 4 bases to trimming and J lost 4 bases; unmatched junction nucleotides: 9. The CDR3 sequence is 15 residues long. CDR1 is SQVTM and CDR2 is ANQGSEA in the germline V gene. CDR3 amino acids: CSVGLTGDGNQPQHF. The CDR3 coding sequence is TGCAGCGTTGGACTGACAGGGGATGGGAATCAGCCCCAGCATTTT.